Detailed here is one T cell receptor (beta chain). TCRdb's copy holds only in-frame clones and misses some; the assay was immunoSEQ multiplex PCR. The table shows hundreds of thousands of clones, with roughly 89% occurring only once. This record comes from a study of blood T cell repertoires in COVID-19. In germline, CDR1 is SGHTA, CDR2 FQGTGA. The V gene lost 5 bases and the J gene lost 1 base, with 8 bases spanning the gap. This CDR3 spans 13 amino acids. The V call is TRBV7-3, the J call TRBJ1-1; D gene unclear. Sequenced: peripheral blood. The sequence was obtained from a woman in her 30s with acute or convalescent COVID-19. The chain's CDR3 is CASSTPGNTEAFF. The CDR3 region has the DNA TGTGCCAGCAGCACCCCGGGGAACACTGAAGCTTTCTTT.